Below are 2 T cell receptor beta chains sequenced from a single sample in a study of blood T cell repertoires in COVID-19. Using immunoSEQ multiplex PCR, the repertoire was profiled, and TCRdb retains in-frame clones only, with some absent. The table shows a few hundred thousand clones, with approximately 88% occurring only once. The sequencing input was PBMCs or T cells enriched from blood (not recorded which). Receptor source: a middle-aged woman with acute COVID-19.

A single count supports this clone. The chain recombines TRBV10-3 with TRBJ1-3; TRBD1 matches at 9 bases. CDR1 is ENHRY, CDR2 SYGVKD, per germline. V lost 1 base and J lost 4; bases outside the gene matches: 2. The CDR3 is 15 residues long. The CDR3 spells CAISELQGAGNTIYF. The CDR3 bases are TGTGCCATCAGTGAGTTACAGGGGGCCGGAAACACCATATATTTT.

In this sample, this clone turned up once. This rearrangement joins TRBV6-2 or TRBV6-3 to TRBJ2-7, with D perhaps TRBD1 (5 bases). V shed 4 bases and J shed 1 base, with 8 bases lying between them. This CDR3 has 13 amino acids. Germline CDR1 and CDR2: MNHEY and SVGEGT. The CDR3 nucleotides are TGTGCCAGCAGTTTGGGGCGGTCCTACGAGCAGTACTTC. Amino acids: CASSLGRSYEQYF.